This T cell receptor (beta chain) was identified in a study of CD8+CD57+ T cells in acquired aplastic anemia. Study-wide context: Sorted CD4+ and CD8+ cells gave an average of around 3.3 ug of DNA.

Study results and limitations: Patients and controls turned out to have more than 25 CD8+ CDR3 sequences in common. Patients and controls were not found to differ significantly in CD8+ Simpson's diversity.

Those patients picked for sequencing had displayed CD8+CD57+ cell expansion on flow cytometry. Severe acquired aplastic anemia was present in all patients. This clonotype was observed a few times. The antigen is undetermined. The template used for profiling TCR beta VDJ and CDR3 was genomic DNA. Using its own MiXCR run on the reads, TCRdb lists one record per CDR3 protein. The sample holds approximately 150,000 distinct CDR3 sequences, 40% to 55% seen once. The origin of this receptor is a human donor with aplastic anemia. The sample consisted of sorted CD4+, CD8+, or CD8+CD57+ T cells (not recorded which) from PBMCs.

In nucleotides, the CDR3 is TGCGCCAGCAGCCAAGATGGCTTTAGGGAGGCATCCTCTGGAAACACCATATATTTT. It encodes CASSQDGFREASSGNTIYF. The genes are TRBV4-1 and TRBJ1-3, with D unclear. Germline V gene lookup returns CDR1 MGHRA and CDR2 YSYEKL. Between the trimmed V and J ends, which lost 0 bases and 0 bases, there was a span of 18 bases. This CDR3 contains 19 residues.